Below, 10 T cell receptor beta chains from the same sample are listed, as sequenced in a study of blood T cell repertoires in COVID-19. Some clones are missing from TCRdb's copy, which holds only in-frame ones; the method was immunoSEQ multiplex PCR. This table holds approximately 220,000 clones, around 85% found once. The specimen sequenced was peripheral blood. The receptors derive from a middle-aged man with acute or convalescent COVID-19.

This clone was seen only once. The CDR3 DNA sequence: TGCGCCAGCAGCTGGGACTCCCCAGGCGGGGAGCTGTTTTTT. Its translation is CASSWDSPGGELFF. The genes are TRBV5-1 and TRBJ2-2; D might be TRBD2 (6 bases). Germline loops: CDR1 SGHRS, CDR2 YFSETQ. Trimming cost V 3 bases and J 7 bases, with 13 bases left between them. The CDR3 spans 14 residues.

The V gene is TRBV10-1, the J gene TRBJ1-4; no reliable D call. Germline CDR1 and CDR2: WNHNN and SYGVQD (reference sequence). The CDR3 covers 10 residues. V dropped 11 bases and J dropped 8 bases, with 9 bases sitting between them. The CDR3 nucleotides read TGCGCCCCCTACGGGGAAAAACTGTTTTTT. Its protein product is CAPYGEKLFF.

The chain joins TRBV9 to TRBJ2-6; 8 nucleotides match TRBD1. Germline assignment: CDR1 SGDLS and CDR2 YYNGEE. This CDR3 region has 18 residues. Trimming removed 3 bases from V and 0 bases from J; junction bases left unmatched: 8. CDR3 DNA sequence: TGTGCCAGCAGCGCCGGGGACAGGCGAAGCTCTGGGGCCAACGTCCTGACTTTC. Encoded protein: CASSAGDRRSSGANVLTF.

The CDR3 region is CAWSFRSVGAYNEQFF. Here the CDR3 DNA reads TGTGCCTGGAGTTTTAGGTCCGTCGGGGCCTACAATGAGCAGTTCTTC. The chain couples TRBV30 to TRBJ2-1; perhaps TRBD2 as D (5 bases). Germline-derived CDR1 and CDR2 are GTSNPN and SVGIG (reference sequence). CDR3 size: 16 residues. V dropped 2 bases and J dropped 2 bases, with 16 bases sitting between them.

This rearrangement joins TRBV6-5 to TRBJ1-4; D gene unclear. CDR1 and CDR2 (germline): MNHEY, SVGAGI. V lost 7 bases to trimming and J lost 0 bases, with 6 bases between them. The CDR3 loop spans 13 amino acids. CDR3 coding DNA: TGTGCCAGCACCGGGACAACTAATGAAAAACTGTTTTTT. It encodes CASTGTTNEKLFF.

The V gene is TRBV9, the J gene TRBJ1-1; 8 bases align to TRBD1. This CDR3 spans 14 amino acids. V lost 4 bases to trimming and J lost 4 bases; unmatched junction nucleotides: 6. Germline V CDR1 and CDR2: SGDLS, YYNGEE. CDR3 DNA: TGTGCCAGCAGCTCCGGACAGGGAAGCACTGAAGCTTTCTTT. Protein sequence: CASSSGQGSTEAFF. The complete variable domain, with remaining parts taken from reference TRBV9 and TRBJ1-1, reads DSGVTQTPKHLITATGQRVTLRCSPRSGDLSVYWYQQSLDQGLQFLIQYYNGEERAKGNILERFSAQQFPDLHSELNLSSLELGDSALYFCASSSGQGSTEAFFGQGTRLTVV.

J is TRBJ2-3 and V is TRBV5-3, with 9 bases aligning to TRBD2. TRBV5-3 has ORF status, its function being uncertain. There are 19 residues in the CDR3. V was clipped by 3 bases and J by 4 bases; unmatched bases: 18. Here the CDR3 DNA reads TGTGCCAGAAGCTCGGGGGGGAAGGCTAGCGGGGCCGAGGCAGATACGCAGTATTTT. Translated, it gives CARSSGGKASGAEADTQYF.

The gene calls are TRBV3-1 (or the pseudogene TRBV3-2) and TRBJ2-1, with 7 bases matching TRBD2. Germline lookup yields CDR1 LGHDT and CDR2 YNNKEL (reference sequence). The trim removed 4 bases at V and 5 bases at J, leaving 8 bases unmatched. The CDR3 length is 15 residues. The CDR3 region is CASSLHGTNNNEQFF. The CDR3 DNA reads as TGTGCCAGCAGCCTGCACGGGACTAACAACAATGAGCAGTTCTTC.

This chain joins TRBV11-3 and TRBJ2-2, with D tentatively TRBD2 (6 bases). Germline V gene lookup returns CDR1 SGHNT and CDR2 YENEEA. V was pared by 5 bases and J by 2 bases, with 15 bases between. The CDR3 has 16 residues. The CDR3 loop is CASSPGGSGNTGELFF. The CDR3 DNA sequence: TGTGCCAGCAGCCCCGGGGGAAGCGGAAACACCGGGGAGCTGTTTTTT.

The V call is TRBV5-4, the J call TRBJ2-7; TRBD1 matches 9 bases. Germline lookup yields CDR1 SGHNT and CDR2 YYREEE (reference sequence). Losses at the gene ends were 0 bases for V and 1 base for J; bases not matched to a gene: 5. CDR3 size: 16 residues. The CDR3: CASSLGGQGFSYEQYF. The CDR3 DNA sequence: TGTGCCAGCAGCTTGGGGGGACAGGGATTTTCCTACGAGCAGTACTTC.